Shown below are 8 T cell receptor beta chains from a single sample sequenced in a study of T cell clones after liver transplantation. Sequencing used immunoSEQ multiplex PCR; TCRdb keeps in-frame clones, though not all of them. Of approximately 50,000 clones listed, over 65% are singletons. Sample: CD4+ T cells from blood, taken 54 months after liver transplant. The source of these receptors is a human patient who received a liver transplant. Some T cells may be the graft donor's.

As DNA, the CDR3 is TGTGCCAGCAGTCCCAGGATCGGCGCTGAAGCTTTCTTT. It translates to CASSPRIGAEAFF. The chain recombines TRBV27 with TRBJ1-1; D unresolved. The CDR3 has 13 residues. Germline V gene data show CDR1 as MNHEY and CDR2 as SMNVEV (reference sequence). The V end was cut by 5 bases, the J end by 6 bases, with 13 bases between.

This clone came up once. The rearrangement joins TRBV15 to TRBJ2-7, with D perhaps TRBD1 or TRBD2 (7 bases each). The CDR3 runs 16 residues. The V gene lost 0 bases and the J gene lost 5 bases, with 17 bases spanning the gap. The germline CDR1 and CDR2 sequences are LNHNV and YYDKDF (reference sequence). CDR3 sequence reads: CATSRDRARGGHEQYF. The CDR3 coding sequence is TGTGCCACCAGCAGAGATCGGGCCAGGGGGGGCCACGAGCAGTACTTC.

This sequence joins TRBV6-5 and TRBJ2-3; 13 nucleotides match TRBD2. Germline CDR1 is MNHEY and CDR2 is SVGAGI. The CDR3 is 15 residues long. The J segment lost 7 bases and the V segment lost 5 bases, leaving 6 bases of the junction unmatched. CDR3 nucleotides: TGTGCCAGCAGTCCTCCGGGACTAGCGGGAAATACGCAGTATTTT. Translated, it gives CASSPPGLAGNTQYF.

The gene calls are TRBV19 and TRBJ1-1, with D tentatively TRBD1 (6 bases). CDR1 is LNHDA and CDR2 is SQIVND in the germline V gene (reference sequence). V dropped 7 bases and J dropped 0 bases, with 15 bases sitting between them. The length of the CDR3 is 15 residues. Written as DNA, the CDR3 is TGTGCCAGTATGTCCCCGGGACACCTGAACACTGAAGCTTTCTTT. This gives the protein CASMSPGHLNTEAFF.

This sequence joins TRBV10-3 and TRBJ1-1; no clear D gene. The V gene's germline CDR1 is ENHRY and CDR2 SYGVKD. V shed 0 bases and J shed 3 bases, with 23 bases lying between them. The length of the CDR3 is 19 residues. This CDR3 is CAISESKLRTLRSDTEAFF. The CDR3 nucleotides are TGTGCCATCAGTGAGTCCAAACTCAGGACTCTACGTTCGGACACTGAAGCTTTCTTT.

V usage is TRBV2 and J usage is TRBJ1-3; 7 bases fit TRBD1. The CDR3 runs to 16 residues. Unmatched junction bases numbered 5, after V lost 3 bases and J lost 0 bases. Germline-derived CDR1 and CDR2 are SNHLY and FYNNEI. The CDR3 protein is CASSEPGQLSGNTIYF. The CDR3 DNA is TGTGCCAGCAGTGAGCCGGGACAGCTCTCTGGAAACACCATATATTTT. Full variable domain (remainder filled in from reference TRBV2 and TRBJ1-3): EPEVTQTPSHQVTQMGQEVILRCVPISNHLYFYWYRQILGQKVEFLVSFYNNEISEKSEIFDDQFSVERPDGSNFTLKIRSTKLEDSAMYFCASSEPGQLSGNTIYFGEGSWLTVV.

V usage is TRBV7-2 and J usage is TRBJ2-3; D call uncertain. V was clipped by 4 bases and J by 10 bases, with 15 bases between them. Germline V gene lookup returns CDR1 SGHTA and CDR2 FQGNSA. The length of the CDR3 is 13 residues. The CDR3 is CASSSSPRGSQYF. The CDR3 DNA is TGTGCCAGCAGCTCAAGCCCGCGTGGGTCGCAGTATTTT.

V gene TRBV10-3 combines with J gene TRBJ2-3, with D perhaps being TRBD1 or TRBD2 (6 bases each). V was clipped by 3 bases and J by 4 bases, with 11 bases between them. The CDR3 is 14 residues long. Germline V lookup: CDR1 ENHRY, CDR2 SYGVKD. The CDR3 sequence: CAISDGGQADTQYF. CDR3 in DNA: TGTGCCATCAGTGACGGGGGCCAAGCAGATACGCAGTATTTT.